The next 15 T cell receptor beta chains were all read from a single sample in a study of blood T cell repertoires in COVID-19. The protocol was immunoSEQ multiplex PCR, while the TCRdb copy is restricted to in-frame clones and leaves out a portion. The sample has fewer than 200,000 clones; 70% to 90% are singletons. Sample: PBMCs or T cells enriched from blood (not recorded which). The source is a woman in her forties or fifties who had recovered from COVID-19.

This clone was picked up many times. The rearrangement links TRBV18 to TRBJ2-2, with D perhaps matching TRBD2 (5 bases). Germline V CDR1 and CDR2: KGHSH, LQKENI. This CDR3 is built from 15 residues. Deletions cut 2 bases from V and 1 base from J, with 8 bases between. CDR3 DNA: TGTGCCAGCTCACCATCGGCGGGGAACACCGGGGAGCTGTTTTTT. Residues: CASSPSAGNTGELFF.

V is TRBV7-9 and J is TRBJ2-1, with a weak D call TRBD1 (6 bases). Germline V gene lookup returns CDR1 SEHNR and CDR2 FQNEAQ (reference sequence). V was trimmed by 3 bases and J by 3 bases, leaving 12 bases between them. This CDR3 is built from 15 residues. CDR3 residues: CASSFSGDSYNEQFF. CDR3 nucleotide sequence: TGTGCCAGCAGCTTCTCAGGGGATAGCTACAATGAGCAGTTCTTC.

This clone was counted a few times. This chain uses TRBV27 with TRBJ1-5; D possibly corresponds to TRBD1 (6 bases). V was pared by 1 base and J by 7 bases, with 8 bases between. Germline V gene lookup returns CDR1 MNHEY and CDR2 SMNVEV (reference sequence). The CDR3 contains 13 residues. In DNA form, the CDR3 reads TGTGCCAGCAGTTTATTTGGGGGCCAGCCCCAGCATTTT. Amino acids: CASSLFGGQPQHF.

The chain links TRBV7-9 to TRBJ1-1, with D possibly being TRBD1 (5 bases). CDR1 and CDR2 from the germline V gene are SEHNR and FQNEAQ (reference sequence). This CDR3 is 14 amino acids long. Trimming removed 3 bases at V and 0 bases at J, with 8 bases between. CDR3 DNA sequence: TGTGCCAGCAGCTTTGCAGGGATGAACACTGAAGCTTTCTTT. Translating gives CASSFAGMNTEAFF.

The chain recombines TRBV19 with TRBJ1-2, with TRBD1 as a possible D gene (5 bases). Germline CDR1 and CDR2: LNHDA and SQIVND (reference sequence). V was shortened by 7 bases and J by 8 bases, with 14 bases between the two germline ends. The CDR3 is 12 amino acids. In DNA form, the CDR3 reads TGTGCCAGTACCATGGGGGAGGGAGGCTACACCTTC. Amino acids: CASTMGEGGYTF.

The J gene is TRBJ2-1, the V gene TRBV30; 11 nucleotides agree with TRBD2. Germline-derived CDR1 and CDR2 are GTSNPN and SVGIG (reference sequence). The CDR3 contains 17 residues. Trimming took 2 bases from V and 8 from J; bases not matched to a gene: 14. CDR3 sequence reads: CAWSRMRLAGIPDEQFF. CDR3 DNA sequence: TGTGCCTGGAGTCGAATGCGACTAGCGGGAATCCCCGATGAGCAGTTCTTC.

The chain has TRBV30 and TRBJ2-2; weak D call: TRBD2 (6 bases). V was shortened by 4 bases and J by 5 bases, with 14 bases between the two germline ends. Germline V gives CDR1 GTSNPN, CDR2 SVGIG (reference sequence). This CDR3 comprises 14 residues. Here the CDR3 DNA reads TGTGCCTGGACCCGGGACTCTAAGACCGGGGAGCTGTTTTTT. This gives the protein CAWTRDSKTGELFF.

The CDR3 DNA follows: TGTGCCAGCAGCTTACAGCCCTCGGGGCAGGGGGATGGGACCCAGTACTTC. Its protein product is CASSLQPSGQGDGTQYF. The chain joins TRBV7-2 to TRBJ2-5, with 7 bases fitting TRBD1. The CDR3 is 17 amino acids. Trimming took 2 bases from V and 7 from J; bases not matched to a gene: 16. CDR1 is SGHTA and CDR2 is FQGNSA in the germline V gene.

This chain links TRBV4-3 with TRBJ1-5; D not resolved. The V end lost 0 bases, the J end lost 0 bases, and 15 bases lay between the germline ends. The CDR3 extends over 18 amino acids. Germline CDR1 reads LGHNA; CDR2 reads YSLEER. The CDR3 reads CASSQDRSQITSNQPQHF. The CDR3, as DNA: TGCGCCAGCAGCCAAGATCGTTCGCAGATCACTAGCAATCAGCCCCAGCATTTT.

The chain carries TRBV9 and TRBJ1-6; D is unclear. The CDR3 is made up of 13 amino acids. Germline CDR1 is SGDLS and CDR2 is YYNGEE. V lost 0 bases to trimming and J lost 7 bases, with 5 bases between them. DNA of the CDR3: TGTGCCAGCAGCGTAGAACAGAATTCACCCCTCCACTTT. Translation gives CASSVEQNSPLHF. Filled out from reference TRBV9 and TRBJ1-6, the complete variable domain reads DSGVTQTPKHLITATGQRVTLRCSPRSGDLSVYWYQQSLDQGLQFLIQYYNGEERAKGNILERFSAQQFPDLHSELNLSSLELGDSALYFCASSVEQNSPLHFGNGTRLTVT.

CDR3 sequence (DNA): TGTGCCAGCAGCCATCCCGGGACAGACGCTTTCTTT. This encodes CASSHPGTDAFF. The V call is TRBV3-1 (or the pseudogene TRBV3-2), the J call TRBJ1-1; 7 nucleotides agree with TRBD1. The CDR3 runs 12 residues. Germline assignment: CDR1 LGHDT and CDR2 YNNKEL (reference sequence). V shed 3 bases, J shed 11 bases, and the junction held 6 bases outside the gene matches.

This chain links TRBV6-2 or TRBV6-3 with TRBJ1-2, with TRBD1 as a possible D gene (5 bases). The CDR3 consists of 13 residues. Between the trimmed V and J ends, which lost 2 bases and 5 bases, there was a span of 9 bases. Per germline, CDR1 MNHEY and CDR2 SVGEGT. Here the CDR3 reads CASSYQGGYGYTF. The CDR3 DNA reads TGTGCCAGCAGTTACCAGGGTGGATATGGCTACACCTTC.

This chain's CDR3 is CASSQEAGRSYGYTF. CDR3 in DNA: TGTGCCAGCAGCCAAGAAGCCGGCCGGAGCTATGGCTACACCTTC. The V call is TRBV3-1 (or the pseudogene TRBV3-2), the J call TRBJ1-2, with D hard to call. V dropped 0 bases and J dropped 4 bases, with 12 bases sitting between them. This CDR3 contains 15 residues. Per germline, CDR1 LGHDT and CDR2 YNNKEL (reference sequence).

The chain is built from TRBV5-1 and TRBJ1-1, with a tentative D call TRBD1 (5 bases). V lost 4 bases, J lost 0 bases, and 13 bases lay in between. This CDR3 spans 15 amino acids. CDR1 is SGHRS and CDR2 is YFSETQ in the germline V gene. CDR3 amino acids: CASSRERGVNTEAFF. DNA of the CDR3: TGCGCCAGCAGCCGGGAGAGGGGAGTGAACACTGAAGCTTTCTTT.

This clone was recorded a few times. The chain carries TRBV28 and TRBJ1-5, with TRBD1 identical over 7 bases. After removal of 8 bases from V and 7 bases from J, the junction contained 8 bases not matched to a gene. Germline values: CDR1 MDHEN, CDR2 SYDVKM. CDR3 length equals 13 residues. The CDR3 region is CASHDRVPQPQHF. The CDR3 DNA follows: TGTGCCAGCCACGACAGGGTTCCGCAGCCCCAGCATTTT.